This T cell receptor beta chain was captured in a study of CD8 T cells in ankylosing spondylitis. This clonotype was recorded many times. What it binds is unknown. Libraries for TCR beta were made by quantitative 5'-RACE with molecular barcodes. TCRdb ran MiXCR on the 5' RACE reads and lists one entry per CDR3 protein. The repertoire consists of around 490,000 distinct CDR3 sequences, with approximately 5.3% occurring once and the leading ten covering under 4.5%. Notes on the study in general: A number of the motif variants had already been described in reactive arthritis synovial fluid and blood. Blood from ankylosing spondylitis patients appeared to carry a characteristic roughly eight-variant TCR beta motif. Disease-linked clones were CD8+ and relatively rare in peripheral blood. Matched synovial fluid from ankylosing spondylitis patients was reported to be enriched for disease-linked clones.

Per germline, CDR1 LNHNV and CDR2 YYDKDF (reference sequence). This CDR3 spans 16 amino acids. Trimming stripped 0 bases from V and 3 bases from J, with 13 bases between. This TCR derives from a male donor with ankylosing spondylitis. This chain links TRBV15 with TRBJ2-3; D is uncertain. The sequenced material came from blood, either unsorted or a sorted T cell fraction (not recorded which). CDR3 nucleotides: TGTGCCACCAGCAGAGATTTGACCCGTGGGACAGATACGCAGTATTTT. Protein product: CATSRDLTRGTDTQYF. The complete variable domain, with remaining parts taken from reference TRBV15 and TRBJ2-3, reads DAMVIQNPRYQVTQFGKPVTLSCSQTLNHNVMYWYQQKSSQAPKLLFHYYDKDFNNEADTPDNFQSRRPNTSFCFLDIRSPGLGDTAMYLCATSRDLTRGTDTQYFGPGTRLTVL.